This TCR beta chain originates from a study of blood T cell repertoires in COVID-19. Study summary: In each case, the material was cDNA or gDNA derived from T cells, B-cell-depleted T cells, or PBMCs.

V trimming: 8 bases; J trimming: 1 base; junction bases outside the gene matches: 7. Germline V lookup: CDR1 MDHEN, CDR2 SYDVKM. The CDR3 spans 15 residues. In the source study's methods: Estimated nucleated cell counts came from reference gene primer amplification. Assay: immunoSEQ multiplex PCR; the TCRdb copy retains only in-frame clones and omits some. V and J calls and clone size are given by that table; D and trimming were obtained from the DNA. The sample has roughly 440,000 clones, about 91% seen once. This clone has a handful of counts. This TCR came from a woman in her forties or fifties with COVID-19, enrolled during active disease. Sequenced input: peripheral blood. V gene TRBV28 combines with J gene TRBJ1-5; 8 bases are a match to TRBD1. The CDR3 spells CASLVTGGSNQPQHF. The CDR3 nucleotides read TGTGCCAGCCTTGTAACAGGGGGAAGCAATCAGCCCCAGCATTTT.